Reported below is one TCR beta chain. This sample was taken from a study of T cells in tuberculosis. Study overall: Sequenced TCRs come from CD1B-GMM tetramer-binding T cells.

Cells were sorted from thawed PBMC rested overnight and stained with GMM-loaded CD1B tetramer, viability dye and anti-CD3. The CD1B tetramers carried C32 glucose monomycolate purified from Rhodococcus equi. Generated by immunoSEQ multiplex PCR, the TCRdb table keeps only in-frame clones and is missing some. The repertoire holds approximately 59,000 clones, with around 81% as singletons. The origin of this receptor is an adult woman with latent tuberculosis. What was sequenced was CD1b-GMM tetramer-negative cells sorted from PBMCs.

CDR3 sequence: CASSPLLAGAQETQYF. CDR3 in DNA: TGTGCCAGCAGCCCCTTACTAGCGGGGGCCCAAGAGACCCAGTACTTC. V usage is TRBV7-7 and J usage is TRBJ2-5; TRBD2 matches 11 bases. The length of the CDR3 is 16 residues. J lost 1 base, V lost 5 bases, and 6 bases had no gene match. Per the germline V gene, CDR1 is SSHAT and CDR2 is FNYEAQ (reference sequence).